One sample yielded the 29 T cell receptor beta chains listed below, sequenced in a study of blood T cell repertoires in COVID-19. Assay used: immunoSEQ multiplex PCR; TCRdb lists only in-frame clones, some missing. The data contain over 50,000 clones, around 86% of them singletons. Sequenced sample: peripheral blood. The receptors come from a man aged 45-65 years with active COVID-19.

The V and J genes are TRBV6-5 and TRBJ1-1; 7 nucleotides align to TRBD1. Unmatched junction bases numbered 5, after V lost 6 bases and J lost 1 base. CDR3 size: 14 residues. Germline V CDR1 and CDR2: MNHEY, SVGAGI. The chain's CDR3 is CASRANRGNTEAFF. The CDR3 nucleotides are TGTGCCAGCAGAGCGAACAGGGGGAACACTGAAGCTTTCTTT.

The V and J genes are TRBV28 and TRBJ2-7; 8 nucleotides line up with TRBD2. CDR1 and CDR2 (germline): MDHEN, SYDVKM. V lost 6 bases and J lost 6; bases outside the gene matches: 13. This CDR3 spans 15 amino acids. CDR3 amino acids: CASSPAARGVGEQYF. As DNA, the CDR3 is TGTGCCAGCAGCCCCGCCGCGCGGGGGGTGGGCGAGCAGTACTTC. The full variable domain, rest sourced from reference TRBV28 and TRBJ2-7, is DVKVTQSSRYLVKRTGEKVFLECVQDMDHENMFWYRQDPGLGLRLIYFSYDVKMKEKGDIPEGYSVSREKKERFSLILESASTNQTSMYLCASSPAARGVGEQYFGPGTRLTVT.

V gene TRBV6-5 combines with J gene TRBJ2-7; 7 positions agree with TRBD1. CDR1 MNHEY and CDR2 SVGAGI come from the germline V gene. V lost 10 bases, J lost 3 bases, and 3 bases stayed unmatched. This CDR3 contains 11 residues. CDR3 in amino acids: CATRQGYEQYF. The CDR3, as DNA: TGTGCCACCCGACAGGGCTACGAGCAGTACTTC.

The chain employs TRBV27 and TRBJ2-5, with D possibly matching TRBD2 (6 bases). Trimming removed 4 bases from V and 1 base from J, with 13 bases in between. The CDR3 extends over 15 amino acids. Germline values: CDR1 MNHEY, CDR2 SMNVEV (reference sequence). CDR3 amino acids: CASSYTGGVQETQYF. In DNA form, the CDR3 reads TGTGCCAGCAGTTACACAGGAGGGGTCCAAGAGACCCAGTACTTC.

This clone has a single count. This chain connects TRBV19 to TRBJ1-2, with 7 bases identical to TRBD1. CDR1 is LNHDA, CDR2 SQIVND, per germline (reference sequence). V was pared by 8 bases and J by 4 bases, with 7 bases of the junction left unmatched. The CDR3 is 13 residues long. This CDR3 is CASVDRVGYGYTF. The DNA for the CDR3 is TGTGCCAGTGTCGACAGGGTTGGCTATGGCTACACCTTC.

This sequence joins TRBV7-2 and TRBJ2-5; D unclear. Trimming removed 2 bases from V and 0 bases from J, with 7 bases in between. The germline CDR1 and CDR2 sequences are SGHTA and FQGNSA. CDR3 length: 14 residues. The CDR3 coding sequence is TGTGCCAGCAGCTTACAGCGTAACCAAGAGACCCAGTACTTC. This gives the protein CASSLQRNQETQYF.

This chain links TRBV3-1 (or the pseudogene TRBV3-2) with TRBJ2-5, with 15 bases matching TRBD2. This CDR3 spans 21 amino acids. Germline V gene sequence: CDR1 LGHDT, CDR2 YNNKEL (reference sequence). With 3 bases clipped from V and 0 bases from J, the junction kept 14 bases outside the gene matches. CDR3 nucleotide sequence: TGTGCCAGCAGCCAGGGACTAGCGGGGGGCAACGGCGACCCCGACCAAGAGACCCAGTACTTC. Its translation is CASSQGLAGGNGDPDQETQYF.

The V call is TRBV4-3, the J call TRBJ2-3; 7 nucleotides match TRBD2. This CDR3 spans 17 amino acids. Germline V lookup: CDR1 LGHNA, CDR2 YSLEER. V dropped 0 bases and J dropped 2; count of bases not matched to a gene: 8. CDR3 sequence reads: CASSQDPGLPDTDTQYF. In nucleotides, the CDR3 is TGCGCCAGCAGCCAAGATCCGGGACTACCAGACACAGATACGCAGTATTTT.

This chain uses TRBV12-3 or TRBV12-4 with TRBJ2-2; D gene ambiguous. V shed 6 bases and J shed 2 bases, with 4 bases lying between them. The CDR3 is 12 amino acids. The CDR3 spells CASRLNTGELFF. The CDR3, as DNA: TGTGCCAGCAGGCTAAACACCGGGGAGCTGTTTTTT.

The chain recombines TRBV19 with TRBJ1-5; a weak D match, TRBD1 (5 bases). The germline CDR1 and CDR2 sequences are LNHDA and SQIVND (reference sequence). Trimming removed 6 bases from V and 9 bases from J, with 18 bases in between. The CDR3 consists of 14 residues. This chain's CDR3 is CASRSGLGRWPQHF. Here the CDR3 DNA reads TGTGCCAGTAGATCGGGACTGGGGAGGTGGCCCCAGCATTTT.

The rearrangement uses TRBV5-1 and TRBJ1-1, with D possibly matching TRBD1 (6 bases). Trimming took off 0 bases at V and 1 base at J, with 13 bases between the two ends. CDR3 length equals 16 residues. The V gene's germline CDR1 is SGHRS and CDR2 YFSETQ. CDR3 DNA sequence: TGCGCCAGCAGCTTGGGCTCGGGGGGCTCGAACACTGAAGCTTTCTTT. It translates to CASSLGSGGSNTEAFF. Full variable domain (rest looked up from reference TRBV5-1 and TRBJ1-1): KAGVTQTPRYLIKTRGQQVTLSCSPISGHRSVSWYQQTPGQGLQFLFEYFSETQRNKGNFPGRFSGRQFSNSRSEMNVSTLELGDSALYLCASSLGSGGSNTEAFFGQGTRLTVV.

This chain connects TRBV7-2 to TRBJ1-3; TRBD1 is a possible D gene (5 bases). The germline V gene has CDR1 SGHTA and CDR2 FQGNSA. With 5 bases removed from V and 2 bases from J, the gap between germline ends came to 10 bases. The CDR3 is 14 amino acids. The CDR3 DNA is TGTGCCAGCAGCCCCCCAGGGACTGGAAACACCATATATTTT. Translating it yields CASSPPGTGNTIYF.

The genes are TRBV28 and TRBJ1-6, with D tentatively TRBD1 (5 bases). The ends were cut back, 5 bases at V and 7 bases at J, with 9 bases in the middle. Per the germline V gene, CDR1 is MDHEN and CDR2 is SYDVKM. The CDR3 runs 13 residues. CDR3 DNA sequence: TGTGCCAGCAGTCCCGACAGAAATTCACCCCTCCACTTT. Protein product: CASSPDRNSPLHF.

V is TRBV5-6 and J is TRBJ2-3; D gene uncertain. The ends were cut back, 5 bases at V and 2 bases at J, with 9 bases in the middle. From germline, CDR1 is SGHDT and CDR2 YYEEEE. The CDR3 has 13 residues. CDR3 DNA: TGTGCCAGCAGTTACCAAGCCACAGATACGCAGTATTTT. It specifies CASSYQATDTQYF.

CDR3 nucleotide sequence: TGTGCCAGCACCTTGGGGGGGCGCTACGAGCAGTACTTC. Its protein is CASTLGGRYEQYF. This rearrangement joins TRBV7-9 to TRBJ2-7; TRBD2 might be the D (7 bases). The CDR3 is 13 residues long. Trimming removed 7 bases from V and 3 bases from J, with 13 bases in between. The V gene's germline CDR1 is SEHNR and CDR2 FQNEAQ (reference sequence).

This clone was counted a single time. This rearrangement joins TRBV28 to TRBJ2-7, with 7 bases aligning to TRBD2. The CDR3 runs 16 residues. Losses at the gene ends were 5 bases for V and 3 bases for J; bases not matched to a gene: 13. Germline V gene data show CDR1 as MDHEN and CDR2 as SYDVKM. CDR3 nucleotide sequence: TGTGCCAGCAGTCCCCCCTTGAGGGAGGGGTTCTACGAGCAGTACTTC. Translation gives CASSPPLREGFYEQYF.

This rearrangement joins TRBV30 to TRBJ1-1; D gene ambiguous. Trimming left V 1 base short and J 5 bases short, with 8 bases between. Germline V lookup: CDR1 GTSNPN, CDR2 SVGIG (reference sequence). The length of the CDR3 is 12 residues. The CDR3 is CAWSAGFTEAFF. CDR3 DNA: TGTGCCTGGAGTGCGGGGTTTACTGAAGCTTTCTTT.

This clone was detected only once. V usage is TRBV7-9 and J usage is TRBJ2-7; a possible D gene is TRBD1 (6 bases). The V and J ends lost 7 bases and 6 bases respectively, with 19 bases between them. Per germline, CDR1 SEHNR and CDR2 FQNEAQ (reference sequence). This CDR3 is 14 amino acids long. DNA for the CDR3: TGTGCCAGCAACCGCATAACTCAGGGGCTCGAGCAGTACTTC. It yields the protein CASNRITQGLEQYF.

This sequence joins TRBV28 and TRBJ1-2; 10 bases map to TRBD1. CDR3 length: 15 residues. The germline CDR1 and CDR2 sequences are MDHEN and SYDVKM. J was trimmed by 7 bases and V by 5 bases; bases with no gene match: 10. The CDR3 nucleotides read TGTGCCAGCAGTACCGGACAGGGGGTGGTGGGTGGCTACACCTTC. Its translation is CASSTGQGVVGGYTF.

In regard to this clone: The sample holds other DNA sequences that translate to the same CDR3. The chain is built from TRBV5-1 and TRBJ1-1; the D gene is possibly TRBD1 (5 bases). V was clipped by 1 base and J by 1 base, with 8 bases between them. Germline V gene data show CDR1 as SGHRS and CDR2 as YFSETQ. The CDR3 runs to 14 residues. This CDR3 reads CASSLIQGNTEAFF. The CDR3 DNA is TGCGCCAGCAGCTTGATCCAGGGGAACACTGAAGCTTTCTTT.

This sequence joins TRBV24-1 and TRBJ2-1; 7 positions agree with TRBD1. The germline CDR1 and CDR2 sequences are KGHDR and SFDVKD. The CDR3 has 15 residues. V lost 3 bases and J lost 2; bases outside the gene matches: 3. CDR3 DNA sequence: TGTGCCACCAGTGATGGGGACAGACCCTACAATGAGCAGTTCTTC. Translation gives CATSDGDRPYNEQFF.

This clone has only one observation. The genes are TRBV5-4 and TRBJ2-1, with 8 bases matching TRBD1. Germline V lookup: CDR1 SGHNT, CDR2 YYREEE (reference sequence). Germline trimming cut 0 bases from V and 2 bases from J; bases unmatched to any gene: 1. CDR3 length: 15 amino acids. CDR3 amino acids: CASSLAGGTYNEQFF. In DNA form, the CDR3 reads TGTGCCAGCAGCTTGGCAGGGGGCACCTACAATGAGCAGTTCTTC.

The CDR3: CATLDSSSYNEQFF. The CDR3 nucleotides read TGTGCCACCCTCGACTCGAGCTCCTACAATGAGCAGTTCTTC. The J gene is TRBJ2-1, the V gene TRBV19; D gene uncertain. This CDR3 region has 14 residues. The V gene's germline CDR1 is LNHDA and CDR2 SQIVND (reference sequence). Trimming took off 10 bases at V and 0 bases at J, with 13 bases between the two ends. Filled out from reference TRBV19 and TRBJ2-1, the complete variable domain reads DGGITQSPKYLFRKEGQNVTLSCEQNLNHDAMYWYRQDPGQGLRLIYYSQIVNDFQKGDIAEGYSVSREKKESFPLTVTSAQKNPTAFYLCATLDSSSYNEQFFGPGTRLTVL.

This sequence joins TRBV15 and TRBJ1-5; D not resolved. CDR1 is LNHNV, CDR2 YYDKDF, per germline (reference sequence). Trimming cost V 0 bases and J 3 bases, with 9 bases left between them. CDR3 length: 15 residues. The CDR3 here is CATSRDRRDNQPQHF. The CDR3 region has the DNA TGTGCCACCAGCAGAGATCGGAGGGACAATCAGCCCCAGCATTTT.

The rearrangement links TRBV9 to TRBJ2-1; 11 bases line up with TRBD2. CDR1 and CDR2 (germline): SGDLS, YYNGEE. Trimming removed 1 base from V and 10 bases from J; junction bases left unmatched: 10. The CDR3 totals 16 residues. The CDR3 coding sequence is TGTGCCAGCAGCGTACGGGGGACTAGCGGTTCTAGGGAGCAGTTCTTC. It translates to CASSVRGTSGSREQFF.

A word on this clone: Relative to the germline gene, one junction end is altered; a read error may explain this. CDR3 bases: TGTGCCAGCAGCGTTGCAGGAAAGGGAGCATTT. Its protein product is CASSVAGKGAF. The chain couples TRBV9 to TRBJ2-3; possible D gene TRBD2, 5 bases. Germline-derived CDR1 and CDR2 are SGDLS and YYNGEE. CDR3 length: 11 amino acids.

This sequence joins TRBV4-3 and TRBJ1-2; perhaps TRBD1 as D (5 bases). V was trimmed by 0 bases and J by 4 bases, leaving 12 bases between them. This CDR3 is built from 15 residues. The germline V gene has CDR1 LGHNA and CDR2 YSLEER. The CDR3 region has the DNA TGCGCCAGCAGCCAAGATCCAGGGTTGGGCTATGGCTACACCTTC. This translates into CASSQDPGLGYGYTF.

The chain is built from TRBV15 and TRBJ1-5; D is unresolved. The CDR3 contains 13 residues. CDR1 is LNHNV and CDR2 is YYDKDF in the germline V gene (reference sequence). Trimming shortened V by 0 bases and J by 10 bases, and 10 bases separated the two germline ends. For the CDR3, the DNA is TGTGCCACCAGCAGAGATTTAGAGGCCCCCCAGCATTTT. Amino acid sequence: CATSRDLEAPQHF.

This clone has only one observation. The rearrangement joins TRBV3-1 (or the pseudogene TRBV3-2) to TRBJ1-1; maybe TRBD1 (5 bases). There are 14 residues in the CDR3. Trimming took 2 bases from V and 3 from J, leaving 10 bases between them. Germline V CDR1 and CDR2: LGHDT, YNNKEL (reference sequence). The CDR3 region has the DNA TGTGCCAGCAGCCAATGGGAAGGGGACACTGAAGCTTTCTTT. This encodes CASSQWEGDTEAFF.